The 8 T cell receptor beta chains below all came from one sample that was sequenced in a study of cytomegalovirus exposure and HLA in healthy donors (dated by TCRdb to the late 2010s). Receptor libraries were prepared by the immunoSEQ multiplex PCR assay. For the multiplex PCR, a mixture combining 60 forward primers for TCR Vbeta segments and 13 reverse primers for TCR Jbeta segments was used. This is the immuneACCESS table as TCRdb keeps it, with only in-frame sequences that have V and J called. A part of the clones is gone; compared with another copy, unresolved V genes explain less than half, and the rest is unexplained. The sample includes approximately 150,000 clones, with approximately 80% observed a single time. The ten largest clonotypes hold roughly 3.7% of the sample. Sequencing was performed on PBMCs. The receptor source for this set is a man aged 25-40 years in good health and CMV-seropositive.

The chain couples TRBV7-6 to TRBJ1-1; tentatively, D is TRBD1 (5 bases). Germline V gene data show CDR1 as SGHVS and CDR2 as FNYEAQ. V lost 8 bases and J lost 3, with 13 bases in between. The CDR3 contains 13 residues. The CDR3, as DNA: TGTGCCAGCCGTTTGGGGGAGGACACTGAAGCTTTCTTT. Protein product: CASRLGEDTEAFF.

The J gene is TRBJ1-2, the V gene TRBV4-3, with D uncertain. CDR3 length: 18 residues. CDR1 and CDR2 (germline): LGHNA, YSLEER. Trimming took off 1 base at V and 7 bases at J, with 25 bases between the two ends. The CDR3 nucleotides read TGCGCCAGCAGCCAAGTAATTGATAGGGTCCCCTTTAGCGGTGGCTACACCTTC. This encodes CASSQVIDRVPFSGGYTF.

This chain connects TRBV29-1 to TRBJ2-7; 9 bases line up with TRBD1. This CDR3 has 11 residues. Per germline, CDR1 SQVTM and CDR2 ANQGSEA. V was pared by 0 bases and J by 12 bases, with 3 bases of the junction left unmatched. This CDR3 is CSVEDDRGLYF. The DNA of the CDR3 is TGCAGCGTTGAAGACGACAGGGGGTTGTACTTC.

This chain uses TRBV7-3 with TRBJ2-2, with D unclear. The CDR3 consists of 11 residues. The V and J ends lost 7 bases and 7 bases respectively, with 7 bases between them. Germline V gives CDR1 SGHTA, CDR2 FQGTGA. CDR3 coding DNA: TGTGCCAGCATCCCCGGCGGGGAGCTGTTTTTT. Its translation is CASIPGGELFF.

This chain connects TRBV4-1 to TRBJ2-2, with 10 nucleotides matching TRBD2. The CDR3 extends over 15 amino acids. Germline V gene data show CDR1 as MGHRA and CDR2 as YSYEKL. V lost 4 bases, J lost 5 bases, and 4 bases stayed unmatched. DNA of the CDR3: TGCGCCAGCAGCCGATCTAGCGGGGGTACCGGGGAGCTGTTTTTT. It translates to CASSRSSGGTGELFF.

The J gene is TRBJ2-7, the V gene TRBV4-1; 11 nucleotides agree with TRBD1. Per the germline V gene, CDR1 is MGHRA and CDR2 is YSYEKL. V shed 3 bases and J 7 bases; nucleotides not matched to a gene: 2. The CDR3 totals 13 residues. CDR3 in amino acids: CASSQGQGGEQYF. As DNA, the CDR3 is TGCGCCAGCAGCCAGGGACAGGGGGGAGAGCAGTACTTC.

The chain carries TRBV13 and TRBJ2-7; 8 bases are a match to TRBD1. V was pared by 2 bases and J by 4 bases, with 1 base of the junction left unmatched. Germline V gene sequence: CDR1 PRHDT, CDR2 FYEKMQ (reference sequence). The CDR3 sequence is 13 residues long. This CDR3 reads CASSLNRGYEQYF. The CDR3 DNA reads as TGTGCCAGCAGCTTAAACAGGGGGTACGAGCAGTACTTC.

The gene calls are TRBV5-1 and TRBJ2-7; 7 bases are a match to TRBD2. The CDR3 length is 13 residues. Looked up from germline, CDR1 is SGHRS and CDR2 is YFSETQ. V dropped 4 bases and J dropped 3; count of bases not matched to a gene: 4. The CDR3 reads CASSPGLGYEQYF. The CDR3 region has the DNA TGCGCCAGCAGCCCCGGACTAGGCTACGAGCAGTACTTC.